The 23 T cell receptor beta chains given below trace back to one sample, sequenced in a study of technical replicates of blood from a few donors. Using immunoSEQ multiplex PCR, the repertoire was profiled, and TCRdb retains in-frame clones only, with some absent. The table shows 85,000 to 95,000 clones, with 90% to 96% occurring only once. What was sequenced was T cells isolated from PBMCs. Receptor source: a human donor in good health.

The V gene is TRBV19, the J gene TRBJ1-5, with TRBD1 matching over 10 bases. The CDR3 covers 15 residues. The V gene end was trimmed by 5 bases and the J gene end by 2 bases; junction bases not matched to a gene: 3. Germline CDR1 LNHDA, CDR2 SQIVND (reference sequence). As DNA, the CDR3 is TGTGCCAGTAGTCCCGGGACAGGGGGCAATCAGCCCCAGCATTTT. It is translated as CASSPGTGGNQPQHF.

The CDR3 reads CASSKPDRGTEAFF. In DNA, the CDR3 is TGTGCCAGCAGTAAGCCGGACAGGGGCACTGAAGCTTTCTTT. The chain couples TRBV6-1 to TRBJ1-1; 9 nucleotides match TRBD1. CDR3 size: 14 residues. Looked up from germline, CDR1 is MNHNS and CDR2 is SASEGT. V lost 5 bases to trimming and J lost 4 bases; unmatched junction nucleotides: 5.

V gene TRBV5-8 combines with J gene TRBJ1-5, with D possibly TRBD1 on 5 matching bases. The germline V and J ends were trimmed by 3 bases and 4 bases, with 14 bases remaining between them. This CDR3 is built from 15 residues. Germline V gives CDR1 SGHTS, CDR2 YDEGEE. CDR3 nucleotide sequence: TGTGCCAGCAGCTACGTCCGGGACTCAAATCAGCCCCAGCATTTT. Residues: CASSYVRDSNQPQHF.

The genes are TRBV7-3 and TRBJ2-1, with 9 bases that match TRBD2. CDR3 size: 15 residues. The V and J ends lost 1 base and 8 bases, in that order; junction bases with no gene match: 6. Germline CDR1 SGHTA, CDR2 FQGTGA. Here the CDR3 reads CASSLKAGGFDEQFF. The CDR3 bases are TGTGCCAGCAGCTTAAAAGCGGGAGGTTTCGATGAGCAGTTCTTC.

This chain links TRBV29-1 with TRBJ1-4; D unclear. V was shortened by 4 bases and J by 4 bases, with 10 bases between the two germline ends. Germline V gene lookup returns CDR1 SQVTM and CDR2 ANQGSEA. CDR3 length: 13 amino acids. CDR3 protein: CSVALGGNEKLFF. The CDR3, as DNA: TGCAGCGTTGCATTAGGAGGTAATGAAAAACTGTTTTTT.

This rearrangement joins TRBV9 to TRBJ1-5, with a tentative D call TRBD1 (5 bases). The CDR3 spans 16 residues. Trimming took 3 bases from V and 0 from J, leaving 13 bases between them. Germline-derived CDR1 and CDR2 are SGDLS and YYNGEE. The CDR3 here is CASSAGGDGSNQPQHF. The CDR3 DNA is TGTGCCAGCAGCGCCGGGGGGGATGGTAGCAATCAGCCCCAGCATTTT.

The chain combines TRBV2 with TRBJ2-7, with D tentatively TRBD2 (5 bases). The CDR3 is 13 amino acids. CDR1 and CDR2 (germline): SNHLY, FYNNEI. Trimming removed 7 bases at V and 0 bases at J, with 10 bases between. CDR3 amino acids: CASIDGNSYEQYF. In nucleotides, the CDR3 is TGTGCCAGCATCGACGGGAACTCCTACGAGCAGTACTTC.

The CDR3 loop is CASSEVGTSHSEQYF. CDR3 DNA sequence: TGCGCCAGCAGTGAGGTGGGGACTAGTCATTCCGAGCAGTACTTC. The chain combines TRBV10-2 with TRBJ2-7; 8 nucleotides align to TRBD2. V shed 2 bases and J 6 bases; nucleotides not matched to a gene: 9. This CDR3 has 15 amino acids. Germline V gene lookup returns CDR1 WSHSY and CDR2 SAAADI.

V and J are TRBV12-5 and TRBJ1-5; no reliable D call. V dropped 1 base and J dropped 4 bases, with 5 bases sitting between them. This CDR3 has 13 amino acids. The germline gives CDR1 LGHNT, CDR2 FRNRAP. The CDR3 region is CASGLALNQPQHF. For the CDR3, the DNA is TGTGCTAGTGGTTTGGCTTTAAATCAGCCCCAGCATTTT.

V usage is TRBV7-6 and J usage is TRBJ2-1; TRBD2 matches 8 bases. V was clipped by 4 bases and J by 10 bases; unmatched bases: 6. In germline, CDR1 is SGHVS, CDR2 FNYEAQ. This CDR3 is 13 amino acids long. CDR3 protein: CASSSGLAGEQFF. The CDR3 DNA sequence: TGTGCCAGCAGCTCCGGACTAGCTGGGGAGCAGTTCTTC. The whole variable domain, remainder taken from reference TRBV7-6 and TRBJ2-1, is GAGVSQSPRYKVTKRGQDVALRCDPISGHVSLYWYRQALGQGPEFLTYFNYEAQQDKSGLPNDRFSAERPEGSISTLTIQRTEQRDSAMYRCASSSGLAGEQFFGPGTRLTVL.

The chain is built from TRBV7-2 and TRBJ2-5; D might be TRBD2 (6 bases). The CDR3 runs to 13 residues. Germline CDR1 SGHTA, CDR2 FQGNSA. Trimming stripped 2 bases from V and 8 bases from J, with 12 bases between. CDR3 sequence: CASSLHGGYTQYF. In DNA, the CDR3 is TGTGCCAGCAGCTTACACGGGGGTTACACCCAGTACTTC.

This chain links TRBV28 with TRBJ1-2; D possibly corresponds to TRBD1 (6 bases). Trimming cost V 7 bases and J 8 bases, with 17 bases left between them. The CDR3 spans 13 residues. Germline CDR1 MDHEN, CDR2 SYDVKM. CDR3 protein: CASNDPRGWGYTF. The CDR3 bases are TGTGCCAGCAACGACCCCAGGGGCTGGGGCTACACCTTC.

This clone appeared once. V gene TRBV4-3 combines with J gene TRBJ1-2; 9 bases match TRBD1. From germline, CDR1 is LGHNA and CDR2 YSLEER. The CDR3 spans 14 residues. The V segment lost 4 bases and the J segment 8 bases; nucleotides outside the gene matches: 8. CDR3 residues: CASSRVQGAFGYTF. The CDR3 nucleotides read TGCGCCAGCAGCCGGGTACAGGGGGCATTCGGCTACACCTTC.

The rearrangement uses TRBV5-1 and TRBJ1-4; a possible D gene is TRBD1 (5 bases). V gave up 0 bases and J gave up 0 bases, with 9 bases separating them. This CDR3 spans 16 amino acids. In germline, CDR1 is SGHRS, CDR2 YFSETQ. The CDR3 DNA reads TGCGCCAGCAGCTTGGGACAGCCTGCAACTAATGAAAAACTGTTTTTT. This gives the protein CASSLGQPATNEKLFF.

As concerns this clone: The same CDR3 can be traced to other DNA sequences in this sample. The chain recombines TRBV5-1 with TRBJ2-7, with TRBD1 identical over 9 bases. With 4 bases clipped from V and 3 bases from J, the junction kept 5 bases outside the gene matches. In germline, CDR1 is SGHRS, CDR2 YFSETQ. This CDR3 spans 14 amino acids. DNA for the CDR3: TGCGCCAGCAGCCTGGTGGGACAGGGCTACGAGCAGTACTTC. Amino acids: CASSLVGQGYEQYF.

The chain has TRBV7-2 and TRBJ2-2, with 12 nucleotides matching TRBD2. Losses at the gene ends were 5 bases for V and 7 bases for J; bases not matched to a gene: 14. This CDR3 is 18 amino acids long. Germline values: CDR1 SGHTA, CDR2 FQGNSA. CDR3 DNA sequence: TGTGCCAGCAGCCTCATTCTAGCGGGAGGGCCCAAAAACGGGGAGCTGTTTTTT. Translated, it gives CASSLILAGGPKNGELFF.

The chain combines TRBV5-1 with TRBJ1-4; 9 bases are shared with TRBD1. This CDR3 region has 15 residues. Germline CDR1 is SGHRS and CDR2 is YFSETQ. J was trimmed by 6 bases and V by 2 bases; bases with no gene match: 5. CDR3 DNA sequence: TGCGCCAGCAGCTTACAGGGGGCAGAGGATGAAAAACTGTTTTTT. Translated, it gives CASSLQGAEDEKLFF.

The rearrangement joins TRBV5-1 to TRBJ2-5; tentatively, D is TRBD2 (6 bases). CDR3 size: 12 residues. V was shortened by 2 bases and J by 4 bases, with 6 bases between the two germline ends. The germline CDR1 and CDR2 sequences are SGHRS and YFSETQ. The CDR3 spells CASSLLAETQYF. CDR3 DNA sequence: TGCGCCAGCAGCTTACTAGCAGAGACCCAGTACTTC.

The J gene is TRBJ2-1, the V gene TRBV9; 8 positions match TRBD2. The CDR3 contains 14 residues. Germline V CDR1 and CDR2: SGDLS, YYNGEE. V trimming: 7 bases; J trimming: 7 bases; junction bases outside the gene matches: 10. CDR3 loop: CASSRAGEWNEQFF. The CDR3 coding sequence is TGTGCCAGCTCGCGAGCGGGAGAGTGGAATGAGCAGTTCTTC.

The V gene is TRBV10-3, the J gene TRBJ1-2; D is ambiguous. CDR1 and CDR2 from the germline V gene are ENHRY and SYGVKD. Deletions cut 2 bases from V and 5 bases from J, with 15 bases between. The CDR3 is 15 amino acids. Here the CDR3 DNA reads TGTGCCATCAGTGAGAGGTTAGGAGGAGATTATGGCTACACCTTC. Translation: CAISERLGGDYGYTF.

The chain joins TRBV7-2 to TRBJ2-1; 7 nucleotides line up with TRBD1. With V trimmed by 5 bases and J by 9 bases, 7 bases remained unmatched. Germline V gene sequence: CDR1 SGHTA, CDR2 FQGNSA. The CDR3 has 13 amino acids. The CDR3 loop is CASSTRQGSEQFF. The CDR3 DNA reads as TGTGCCAGCAGCACCCGACAGGGCTCTGAGCAGTTCTTC.

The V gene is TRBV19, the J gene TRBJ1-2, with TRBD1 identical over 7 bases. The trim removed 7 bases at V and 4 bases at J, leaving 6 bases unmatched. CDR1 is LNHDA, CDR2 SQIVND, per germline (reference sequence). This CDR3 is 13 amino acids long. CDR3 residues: CASTSGGAYGYTF. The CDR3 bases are TGTGCCAGTACCTCAGGGGGTGCCTATGGCTACACCTTC.

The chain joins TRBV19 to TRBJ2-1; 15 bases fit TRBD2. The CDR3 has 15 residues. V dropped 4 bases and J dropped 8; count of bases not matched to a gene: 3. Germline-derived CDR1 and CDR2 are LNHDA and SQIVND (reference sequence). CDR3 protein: CASSRTSGRADEQFF. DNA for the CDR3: TGTGCCAGTAGTAGGACTAGCGGGAGGGCAGATGAGCAGTTCTTC.